The sequence of this T cell receptor (beta chain) was determined in a study of T cells in Graves' hyperthyroidism and ophthalmopathy. Study summary: At the time of initial diagnosis and before any treatment, peripheral blood was collected. General study points: Ophthalmopathy was distinguished from stable hyperthyroidism by 13 V-J signatures. Most clonotypes expanded in the thyroid (above 0.001) were also present in blood.

Researchers took RNA transcripts and amplified the TCR beta CDR3 regions from them. The HTBI primer set was used in a first-round RT-PCR of the TCR CDR3. TCRdb reprocessed the multiplex PCR reads with MiXCR, giving one entry per CDR3 protein. The table includes 640,000 or so distinct CDR3 sequences, about 15% detected once. This CDR3 is built from 13 residues. V was clipped by 5 bases and J by 6 bases, with 10 bases between them. It was uncontrolled infection, other autoimmune disease, pregnancy or lactation that excluded patients. A note on this clonotype: As yet, its antigen is unknown.

The sequencing sample was made of blood. The sequence was obtained from a woman between 40 and 55 years old with Graves' ophthalmopathy. This chain uses TRBV12-3 or TRBV12-4 with TRBJ2-2; D unclear. The CDR3 nucleotides read TGTGCCAGCAGTCTTCCTCCACCCGGGGAGCTGTTTTTT. It specifies CASSLPPPGELFF.